This TCR beta chain was obtained from a study of blood T cell repertoires in COVID-19. For the study at large: Material from acute and convalescent COVID-19 was sourced from the United States, Italy and Spain. Sources were T cells, B-cell-depleted T cells, or PBMCs; the material itself was cDNA or gDNA.

Under the authors' procedure: Using reference gene primer amplification, nucleated cell counts were estimated. Profiled with immunoSEQ multiplex PCR; TCRdb holds only in-frame clones, not every one. V and J calls and clone size come straight from that table; D and trimming were deduced from the DNA. Found here are around 220,000 clones, around 88% of them singletons; the top ten hold 1.5%. The CDR3 has 14 amino acids. V lost 7 bases to trimming and J lost 0 bases, with 10 bases between them. Germline-derived CDR1 and CDR2 are SGHRS and YFSETQ. The material sequenced was peripheral blood. V usage is TRBV5-1 and J usage is TRBJ2-2; D is ambiguous. The receptor was isolated from a man younger than 30 with active or convalescent COVID-19. CDR3 sequence reads: CASGQVPNTGELFF. CDR3 coding DNA: TGCGCCAGCGGCCAAGTGCCGAACACCGGGGAGCTGTTTTTT. The full variable domain, rest sourced from reference TRBV5-1 and TRBJ2-2, is KAGVTQTPRYLIKTRGQQVTLSCSPISGHRSVSWYQQTPGQGLQFLFEYFSETQRNKGNFPGRFSGRQFSNSRSEMNVSTLELGDSALYLCASGQVPNTGELFFGEGSRLTVL.